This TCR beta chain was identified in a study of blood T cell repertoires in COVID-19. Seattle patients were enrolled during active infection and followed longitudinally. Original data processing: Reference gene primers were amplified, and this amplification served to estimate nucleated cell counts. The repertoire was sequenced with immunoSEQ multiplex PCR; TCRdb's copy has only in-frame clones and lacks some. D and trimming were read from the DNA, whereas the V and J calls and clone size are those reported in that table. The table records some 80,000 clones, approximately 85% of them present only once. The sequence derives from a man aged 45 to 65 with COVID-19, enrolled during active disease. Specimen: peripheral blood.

The CDR3 region is CASSLRPSHEQYF. CDR3 DNA: TGTGCCAGCAGTTTGAGGCCATCCCACGAGCAGTACTTC. V and J are TRBV6-6 and TRBJ2-7; D remains unclear. Germline lookup yields CDR1 MNHNY and CDR2 SVGAGI (reference sequence). The CDR3 contains 13 residues. The V and J ends lost 4 bases and 5 bases respectively, with 12 bases between them.